A selection of T cell receptor beta chains follows, all from one sample in a study of neurological immune-mediated disorders. TCRdb passed the 5' RACE reads through MiXCR, listing each CDR3 protein once. The table lists tens of thousands of distinct CDR3 sequences, roughly 3.2% of them singletons, with about 3% in the top ten. The sequenced sample consisted of PBMCs. Receptors were obtained from a woman aged 45-59 years with multiple sclerosis. CDR3s include the opening cysteine and the closing phenylalanine or tryptophan. A D gene is named only where the DNA matches it firmly. Part of the rows lack a size; the others show once, few, many or a class for expanded clones.

j_gene,len,abundance,d_gene,v_gene,CDR3nt,CDR3aa
TRBJ1-5,16,few,-,TRBV28,TGTGCCAGCAGTGTACTACAGGGATTGGGCAATAAGACCCAGAATTTT,CASSVLQGLGNKTQNF
TRBJ2-6,20,many,-,TRBV7-2,TGTGCCAGCAGCTTAATGGGGCTAGATACAGGTTTCTCTGGGGCCAACGTCCTGACTTTC,CASSLMGLDTGFSGANVLTF
TRBJ2-7,15,many,-,TRBV6-2/TRBV6-3,TGTGCCAGCAGTTACGTCGGGACACAGTCCTACGAGCAGTACTTC,CASSYVGTQSYEQYF
TRBJ2-1,13,many,-,TRBV6-4,TGTGCCAGCAGTGGTTCACAATACAATGAGCAGTTCTTC,CASSGSQYNEQFF
TRBJ2-2,16,many,-,TRBV20-1,TGCAGTGCTAGAGTTCCGACTACCCTGAACACCGGGGAGCTGTTTTTT,CSARVPTTLNTGELFF
TRBJ2-2,16,many,-,TRBV29-1,TGCAGCGCAGCGTCAAGATGGGGGGCGGGGACCGGGGAGCTGTTTTTT,CSAASRWGAGTGELFF
TRBJ2-3,14,many,-,TRBV7-3,TGTGCCAGCAGCTTAGGGTGGGGAGGAGATACGCAGTATTTT,CASSLGWGGDTQYF
TRBJ1-3,15,many,-,TRBV4-3,TGCGCCAGCAGCCAAGATGTCGCGGTTTCGGACACCATATATTTT,CASSQDVAVSDTIYF
TRBJ2-5,15,many,TRBD2,TRBV7-2,TGTGCCAGCAGCCTACCGATAGCGGGGCTTGAGACCCAGTACTTC,CASSLPIAGLETQYF
TRBJ2-7,12,many,-,TRBV20-1,TGCAGTGGATATAGACAAGGCTACGAGCAGTACTTC,CSGYRQGYEQYF
TRBJ2-7,12,many,-,TRBV7-6,TGTGCCAGCAGCATCAGCCACTACGAGCAGTACTTC,CASSISHYEQYF
TRBJ2-7,16,many,TRBD1,TRBV5-1,TGCGCCAGCAGCCCGCATCCCGGACAGGTGACCTACGAGCAGTACTTC,CASSPHPGQVTYEQYF
TRBJ2-1,15,many,-,TRBV20-1,TGCAGTGCGGAGACCAGGGATGTACCCTCCAATGAGCAGTTCTTC,CSAETRDVPSNEQFF
TRBJ1-5,14,many,-,TRBV25-1,TGTGCCAGCGCAAGTTGGGCAGTGAATCAGCCCCAGCATTTT,CASASWAVNQPQHF
TRBJ1-4,13,many,-,TRBV7-9,TGTGCCAGCAGCCAAAGACAGGTAGAAAAACTGTTTTTT,CASSQRQVEKLFF
TRBJ2-3,15,many,TRBD2,TRBV20-1,TGCAGTTCCTCCCCGGCTAGCGGTAACACAGATACGCAGTATTTT,CSSSPASGNTDTQYF
TRBJ2-1,15,many,-,TRBV7-2,TGTGCCAGCAGCCTCGCGGTTGCGCGGAACAATGAGCAGTTCTTC,CASSLAVARNNEQFF
TRBJ1-2,15,many,TRBD1,TRBV5-1,TGCGCCAGCAGCACCTCCCTGACAGGGTTTAGTGGCTACACCTTC,CASSTSLTGFSGYTF
TRBJ2-1,17,many,TRBD2,TRBV3-1,TGTGCCAGCAGCCAAGCTACGAGACTAGCGGGGGACAATGAGCAGTTCTTC,CASSQATRLAGDNEQFF
TRBJ1-5,15,many,-,TRBV5-1,TGCGCCAGCAGCTCCGACCCCTATAGCAATCAGCCCCAGCATTTT,CASSSDPYSNQPQHF
TRBJ1-2,13,many,-,TRBV20-1,TGCAGTGCTAAGTTATGGGAGGGGAATGGCTACACCTTC,CSAKLWEGNGYTF
TRBJ2-7,11,-,-,TRBV20-1,TGCAGTGCCCCCGGCCACTACGAGCAGTACTTC,CSAPGHYEQYF
TRBJ2-7,11,many,-,TRBV20-1,TGCAGTGCCAGCAGAGAGTACGAGCAGTACTTC,CSASREYEQYF
TRBJ1-1,14,many,TRBD1,TRBV5-1,TGCGCCAGCAGCATAACAGGGGGCGGCACTGAAGCTTTCTTT,CASSITGGGTEAFF
TRBJ1-3,15,few,-,TRBV10-2,TGCGCCAGCACGCTCGGGGGCAACTCTGGAAACACCATATATTTT,CASTLGGNSGNTIYF
TRBJ1-2,13,many,TRBD1,TRBV19,TGTGCCAGCGAGGACAGGGCTAACTATGGCTACACCTTC,CASEDRANYGYTF
TRBJ2-4,16,many,-,TRBV20-1,TGCAGTGCTAGAGATTTACAGGGTGGGATCAAAAACATTCAGTACTTC,CSARDLQGGIKNIQYF
TRBJ2-3,13,many,-,TRBV12-3/TRBV12-4,TGTGCCAGCAGGGTCGGACAGATAGATACGCAGTATTTT,CASRVGQIDTQYF
TRBJ2-2,13,many,-,TRBV5-1,TGCGCCAGCAGCTTGCCAGGAGCCGGGGAGCTGTTTTTT,CASSLPGAGELFF
TRBJ2-1,15,many,-,TRBV5-1,TGCGCCAGCAGCTGGGGACCGACCTCATACAATGAGCAGTTCTTC,CASSWGPTSYNEQFF
TRBJ2-2,15,many,TRBD2,TRBV7-6,TGTGCCAGCAGCCCGGGCGCTAGCGGGGAGGGGGAGCTGTTTTTT,CASSPGASGEGELFF
TRBJ1-5,15,many,TRBD1,TRBV9,TGTGCCAGCAGCGTGGGGGGACAGTGGGATCAGCCCCAGCATTTT,CASSVGGQWDQPQHF
TRBJ1-5,15,many,-,TRBV4-3,TGCGCCAGCAGCCAAGACGGTGGCAGGGAACAGCCCCAGCATTTT,CASSQDGGREQPQHF
TRBJ2-5,14,many,-,TRBV4-1,TGCGCCAGCAGCAAAGACCGGGTACAAGAGACCCAGTACTTC,CASSKDRVQETQYF
TRBJ1-5,15,many,-,TRBV5-1,TGCGCCAGCAGCTTGGACGGCAGGGGCAATCAGCCCCAGCATTTT,CASSLDGRGNQPQHF
TRBJ1-6,11,many,TRBD1,TRBV12-3/TRBV12-4,TGTGCCAGCAGCAGGGGGCGTCCCCTCCACTTT,CASSRGRPLHF
TRBJ2-1,8,many,-,TRBV6-6,TGTGCCAGCAGCCCGCGGTTCTTC,CASSPRFF
TRBJ2-7,13,many,-,TRBV5-1,TGCGCCAGTGCGGCAGGGTTTACCTACGAGCAGTACTTC,CASAAGFTYEQYF
TRBJ2-6,15,-,TRBD2,TRBV9,TGTGCCAGCAGCGTCTCTAGCGGGGGGGCCAACGTCCTGACTTTC,CASSVSSGGANVLTF
TRBJ1-1,14,many,-,TRBV5-1,TGCGCCAGCAGCTTGTGGGGACATGACACTGAAGCTTTCTTT,CASSLWGHDTEAFF
TRBJ1-4,12,many,-,TRBV6-1,TGTGCCAGCATCCAGGGTAATGAAAAACTGTTTTTT,CASIQGNEKLFF
TRBJ2-1,16,many,TRBD2,TRBV6-6,TGTGCCAGCAGTTACCCCAGGACTAGCGGGCGCGATGAGCAGTTCTTC,CASSYPRTSGRDEQFF
TRBJ1-6,15,once,-,TRBV5-5,TGTGCCAGCAGCTTAACCCAGGACAGAAATTCAAACCTCAACTTT,CASSLTQDRNSNLNF
TRBJ1-3,13,many,-,TRBV12-3/TRBV12-4,TGTGCCAGCAGCCGGTTTTCTGGAAACACCATATATTTT,CASSRFSGNTIYF
TRBJ2-3,16,many,-,TRBV9,TGTGCCAGCAGCGTAGAGAGCAAGGGGCCCGGAGATACGCAGTATTTT,CASSVESKGPGDTQYF
TRBJ1-5,18,many,-,TRBV19,TGTGCCAGTAGTCCGGCCGGGATTAGGGTCGGTAGCAATCAGCCCCAGCATTTT,CASSPAGIRVGSNQPQHF